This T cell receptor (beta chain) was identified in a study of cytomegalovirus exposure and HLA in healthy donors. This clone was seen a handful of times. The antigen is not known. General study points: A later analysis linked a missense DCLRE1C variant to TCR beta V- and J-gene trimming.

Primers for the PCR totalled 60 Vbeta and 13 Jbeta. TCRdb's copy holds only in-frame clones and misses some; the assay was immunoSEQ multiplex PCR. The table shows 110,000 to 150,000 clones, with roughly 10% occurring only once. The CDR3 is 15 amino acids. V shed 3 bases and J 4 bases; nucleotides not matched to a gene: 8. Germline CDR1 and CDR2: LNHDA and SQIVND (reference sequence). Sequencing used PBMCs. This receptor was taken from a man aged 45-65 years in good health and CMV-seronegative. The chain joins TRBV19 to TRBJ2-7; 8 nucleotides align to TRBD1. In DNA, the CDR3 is TGTGCCAGTAGTATCAACAGGGGGATACGATACGAGCAGTACTTC. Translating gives CASSINRGIRYEQYF.